This is a list of T cell receptor beta chains from one sample in a study of beta chain features in type 1 diabetes. Assay used: immunoSEQ multiplex PCR; TCRdb lists only in-frame clones, some missing. The table has a few hundred thousand clones, around 16% seen once; the top ten hold approximately 0.019%. The specimen sequenced was naive CD4+ T cells from blood. Every receptor here comes from a woman between 18 and 29 years old in good health. Each CDR3 is given with its conserved first and last residue. The D gene is left open where the match is weak. Clone size is given for some rows only: seen once, a few or many times, or a class if the clone is expanded.

cdr3_nt | cdr3_aa | j_call | v_call | d_call | clone_size
TGTGCCAGCAGCAAGAGCGGGAGATCCTACAATGAGCAGTTCTTC | CASSKSGRSYNEQFF | TRBJ2-1 | TRBV11-1 | TRBD2 | -
TGTGCCTGGAGAGGACAGGGGGTGACCTCGGGGGGCTACACCTTC | CAWRGQGVTSGGYTF | TRBJ1-2 | TRBV30 | TRBD1 | -
TGTGCCAGTTCAGGGGATGGCTACACCTTC | CASSGDGYTF | TRBJ1-2 | TRBV19 | - | -
TGTGCCAGCAGTTCGGGACTAGTTGGGACCCAGTACTTC | CASSSGLVGTQYF | TRBJ2-5 | TRBV27 | TRBD2 | -
TGTGCCAGCAGTGGGGACAGGGTCAGAGAGCAGTACTTC | CASSGDRVREQYF | TRBJ2-7 | TRBV28 | TRBD1 | -
TGTGCCTGGAGTGTCTCAGGGAAAGGGTACGAGCAGTACTTC | CAWSVSGKGYEQYF | TRBJ2-7 | TRBV30 | - | -
TGTGCCAGCAGCTTATCGTATGAGCAGTTCTTC | CASSLSYEQFF | TRBJ2-1 | TRBV7-2 | - | -
TGTGCCAGCAGCTCCAGGTTGATGGAGACCCAGTACTTC | CASSSRLMETQYF | TRBJ2-5 | TRBV5-4 | - | -
TGTGCCAGCAGCGTAGCTAGCGGGGATTACAATGAGCAGTTCTTC | CASSVASGDYNEQFF | TRBJ2-1 | TRBV9 | TRBD2 | few
TGTGCCAGCAGCTCCGCGGGGGCTGACACTGAAGCTTTCTTT | CASSSAGADTEAFF | TRBJ1-1 | TRBV7-2 | - | -